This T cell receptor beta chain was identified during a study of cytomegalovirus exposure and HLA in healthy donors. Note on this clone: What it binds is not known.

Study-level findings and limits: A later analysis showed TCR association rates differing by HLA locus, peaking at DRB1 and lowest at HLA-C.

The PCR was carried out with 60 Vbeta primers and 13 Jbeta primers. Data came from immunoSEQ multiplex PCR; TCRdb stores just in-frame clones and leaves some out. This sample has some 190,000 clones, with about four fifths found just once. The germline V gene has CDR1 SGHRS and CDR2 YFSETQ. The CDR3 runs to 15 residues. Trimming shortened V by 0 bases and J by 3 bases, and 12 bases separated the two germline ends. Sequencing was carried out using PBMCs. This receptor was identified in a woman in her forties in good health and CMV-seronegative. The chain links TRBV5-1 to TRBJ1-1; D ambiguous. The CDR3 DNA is TGCGCCAGCAGCTTGGTTGCCCGGCGGGACACTGAAGCTTTCTTT. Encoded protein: CASSLVARRDTEAFF.